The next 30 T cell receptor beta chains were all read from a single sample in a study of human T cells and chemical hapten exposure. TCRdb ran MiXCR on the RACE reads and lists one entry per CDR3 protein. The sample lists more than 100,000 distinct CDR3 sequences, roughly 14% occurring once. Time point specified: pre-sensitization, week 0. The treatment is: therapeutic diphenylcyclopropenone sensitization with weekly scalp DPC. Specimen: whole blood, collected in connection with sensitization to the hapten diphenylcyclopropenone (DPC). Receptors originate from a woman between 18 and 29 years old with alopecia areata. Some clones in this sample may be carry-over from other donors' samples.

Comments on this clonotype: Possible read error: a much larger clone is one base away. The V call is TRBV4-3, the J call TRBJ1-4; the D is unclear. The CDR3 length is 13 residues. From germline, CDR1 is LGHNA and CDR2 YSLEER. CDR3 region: CASSQATSGKLLF. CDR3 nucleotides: TGCGCCAGCAGCCAAGCAACGAGTGGAAAACTGTTATTT.

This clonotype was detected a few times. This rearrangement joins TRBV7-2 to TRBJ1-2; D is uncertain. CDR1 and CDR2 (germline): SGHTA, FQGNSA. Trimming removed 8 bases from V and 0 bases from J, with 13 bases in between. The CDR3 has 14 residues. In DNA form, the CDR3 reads TGTGCCAGCTTCGAGAAGGGCCCTAACTATGGCTACACCTTC. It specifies CASFEKGPNYGYTF.

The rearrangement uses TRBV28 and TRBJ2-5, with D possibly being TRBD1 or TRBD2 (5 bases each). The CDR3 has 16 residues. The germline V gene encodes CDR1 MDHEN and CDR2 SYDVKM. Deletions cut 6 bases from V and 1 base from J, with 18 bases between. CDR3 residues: CASSLTPGRSQETQYF. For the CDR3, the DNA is TGTGCCAGCAGCCTAACCCCGGGGCGCAGCCAAGAGACCCAGTACTTC. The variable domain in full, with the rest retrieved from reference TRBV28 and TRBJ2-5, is DVKVTQSSRYLVKRTGEKVFLECVQDMDHENMFWYRQDPGLGLRLIYFSYDVKMKEKGDIPEGYSVSREKKERFSLILESASTNQTSMYLCASSLTPGRSQETQYFGPGTRLLVL.

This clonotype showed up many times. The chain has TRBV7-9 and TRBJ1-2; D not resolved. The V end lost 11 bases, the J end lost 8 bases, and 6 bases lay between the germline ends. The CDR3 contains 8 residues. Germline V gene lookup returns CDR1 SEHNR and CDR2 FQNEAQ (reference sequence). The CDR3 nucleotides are TGTGCCCCCCGGGGCTACACCTTC. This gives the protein CAPRGYTF.

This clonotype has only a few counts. The CDR3 sequence is CASSPDRVRSSYNEQFF. The CDR3 nucleotides are TGTGCCAGCAGCCCAGACAGGGTGCGGAGCTCCTACAATGAGCAGTTCTTC. The rearrangement links TRBV5-8 to TRBJ2-1; TRBD1 agrees at 7 bases. The CDR3 extends over 17 amino acids. V dropped 4 bases and J dropped 0; count of bases not matched to a gene: 10. Germline CDR1 SGHTS, CDR2 YDEGEE.

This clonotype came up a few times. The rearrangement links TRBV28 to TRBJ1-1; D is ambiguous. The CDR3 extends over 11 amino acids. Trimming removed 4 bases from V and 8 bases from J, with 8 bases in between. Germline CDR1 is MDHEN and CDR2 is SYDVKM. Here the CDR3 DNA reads TGTGCCAGCAGTTCCTCATTGGAAGCTTTCTTT. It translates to CASSSSLEAFF. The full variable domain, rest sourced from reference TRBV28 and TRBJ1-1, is DVKVTQSSRYLVKRTGEKVFLECVQDMDHENMFWYRQDPGLGLRLIYFSYDVKMKEKGDIPEGYSVSREKKERFSLILESASTNQTSMYLCASSSSLEAFFGQGTRLTVV.

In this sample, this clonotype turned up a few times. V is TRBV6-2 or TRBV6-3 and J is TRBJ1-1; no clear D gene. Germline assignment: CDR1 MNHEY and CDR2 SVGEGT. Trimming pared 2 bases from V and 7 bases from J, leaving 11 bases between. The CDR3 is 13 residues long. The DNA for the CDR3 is TGTGCCAGCAGTTACGGGGTTGGCTTTGAAGCTTTCTTT. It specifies CASSYGVGFEAFF.

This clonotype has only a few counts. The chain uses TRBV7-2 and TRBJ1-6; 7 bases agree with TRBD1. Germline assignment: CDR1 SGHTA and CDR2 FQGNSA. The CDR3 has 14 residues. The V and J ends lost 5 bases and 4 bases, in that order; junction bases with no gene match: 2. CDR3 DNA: TGTGCCAGCAGCCCGGGACAGTATAATTCACCCCTCCACTTT. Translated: CASSPGQYNSPLHF.

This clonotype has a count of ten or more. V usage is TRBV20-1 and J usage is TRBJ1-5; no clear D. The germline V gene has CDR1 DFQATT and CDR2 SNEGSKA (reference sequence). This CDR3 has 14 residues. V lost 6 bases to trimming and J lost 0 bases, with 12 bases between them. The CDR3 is CSAERGYSNQPQHF. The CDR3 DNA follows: TGCAGTGCCGAGCGGGGATATAGCAATCAGCCCCAGCATTTT.

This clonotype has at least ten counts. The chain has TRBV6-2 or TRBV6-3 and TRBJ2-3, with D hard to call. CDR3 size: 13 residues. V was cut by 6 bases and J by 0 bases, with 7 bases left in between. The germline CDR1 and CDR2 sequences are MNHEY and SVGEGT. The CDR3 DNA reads TGTGCCAGCAGGGGCTCTAGCACAGATACGCAGTATTTT. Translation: CASRGSSTDTQYF.

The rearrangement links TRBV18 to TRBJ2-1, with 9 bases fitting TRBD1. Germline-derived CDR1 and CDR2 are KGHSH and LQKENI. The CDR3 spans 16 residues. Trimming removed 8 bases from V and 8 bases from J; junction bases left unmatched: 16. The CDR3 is CASKKPGTGRMDEQFF. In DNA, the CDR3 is TGTGCCAGCAAAAAACCCGGGACAGGGAGGATGGATGAGCAGTTCTTC.

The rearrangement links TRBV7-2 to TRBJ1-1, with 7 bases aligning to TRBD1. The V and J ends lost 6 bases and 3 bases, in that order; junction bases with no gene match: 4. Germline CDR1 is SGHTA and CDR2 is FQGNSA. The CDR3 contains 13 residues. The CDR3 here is CASRSTGDTEAFF. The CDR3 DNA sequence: TGTGCCAGCAGATCCACAGGGGACACTGAAGCTTTCTTT.

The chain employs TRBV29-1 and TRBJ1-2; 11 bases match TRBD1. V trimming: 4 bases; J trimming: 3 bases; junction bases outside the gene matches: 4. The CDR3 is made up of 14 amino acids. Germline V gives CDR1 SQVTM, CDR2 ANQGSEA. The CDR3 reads CSVGDRGEDYGYTF. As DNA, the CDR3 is TGCAGCGTTGGGGACAGGGGGGAAGACTATGGCTACACCTTC.

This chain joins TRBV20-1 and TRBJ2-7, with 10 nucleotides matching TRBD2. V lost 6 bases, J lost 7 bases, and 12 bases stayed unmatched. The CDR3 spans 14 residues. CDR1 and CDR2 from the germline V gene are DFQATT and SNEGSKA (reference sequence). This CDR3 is CSALRTSGLQEQYF. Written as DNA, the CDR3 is TGCAGTGCCCTAAGGACTAGCGGTCTACAAGAGCAGTACTTC.

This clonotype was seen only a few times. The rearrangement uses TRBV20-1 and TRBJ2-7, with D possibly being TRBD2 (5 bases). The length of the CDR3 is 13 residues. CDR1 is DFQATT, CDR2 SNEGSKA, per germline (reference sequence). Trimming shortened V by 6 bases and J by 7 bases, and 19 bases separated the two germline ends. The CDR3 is CSAISGFGGEQYF. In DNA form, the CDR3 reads TGCAGTGCCATTTCGGGATTCGGAGGAGAGCAGTACTTC.

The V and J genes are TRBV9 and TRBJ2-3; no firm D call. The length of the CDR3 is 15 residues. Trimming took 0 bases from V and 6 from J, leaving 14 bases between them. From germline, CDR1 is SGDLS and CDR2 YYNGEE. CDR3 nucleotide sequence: TGTGCCAGCAGCGTAGCGGGCTTCCTCACGGATACGCAGTATTTT. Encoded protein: CASSVAGFLTDTQYF.

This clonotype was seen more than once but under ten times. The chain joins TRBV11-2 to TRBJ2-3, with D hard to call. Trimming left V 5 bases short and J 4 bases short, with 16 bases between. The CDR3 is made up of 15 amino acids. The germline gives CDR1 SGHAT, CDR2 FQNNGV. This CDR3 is CASSIGPREPDTQYF. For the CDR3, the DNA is TGTGCCAGCAGCATAGGACCCCGCGAGCCAGATACGCAGTATTTT.

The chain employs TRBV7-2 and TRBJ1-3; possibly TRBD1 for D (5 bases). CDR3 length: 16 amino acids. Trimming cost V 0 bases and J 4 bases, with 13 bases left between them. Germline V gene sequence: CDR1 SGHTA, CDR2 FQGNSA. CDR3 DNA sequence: TGTGCCAGCAGCTTAGCGCAGGCAGGGACCGGAAACACCATATATTTT. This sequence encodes CASSLAQAGTGNTIYF. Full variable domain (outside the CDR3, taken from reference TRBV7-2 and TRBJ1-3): GAGVSQSPSNKVTEKGKDVELRCDPISGHTALYWYRQSLGQGLEFLIYFQGNSAPDKSGLPSDRFSAERTGGSVSTLTIQRTQQEDSAVYLCASSLAQAGTGNTIYFGEGSWLTVV.

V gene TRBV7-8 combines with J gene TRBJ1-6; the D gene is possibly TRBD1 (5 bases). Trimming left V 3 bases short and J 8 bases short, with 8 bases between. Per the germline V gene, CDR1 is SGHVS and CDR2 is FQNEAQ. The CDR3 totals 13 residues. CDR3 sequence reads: CASSFTTDSPLHF. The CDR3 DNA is TGTGCCAGCAGCTTTACGACAGATTCACCCCTCCACTTT.

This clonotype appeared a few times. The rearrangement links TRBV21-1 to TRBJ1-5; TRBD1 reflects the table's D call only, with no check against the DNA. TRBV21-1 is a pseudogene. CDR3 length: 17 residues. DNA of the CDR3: TGTGCCAGCAGCAAAGGAGGTGGACAGGGGAACAATCAGCCCCAGCATTTT. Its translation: CASSKGGGQGNNQPQHF.

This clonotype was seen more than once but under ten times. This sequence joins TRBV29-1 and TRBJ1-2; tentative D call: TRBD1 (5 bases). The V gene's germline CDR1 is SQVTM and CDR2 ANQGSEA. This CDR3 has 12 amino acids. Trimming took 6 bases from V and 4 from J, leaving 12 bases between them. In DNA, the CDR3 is TGCAGCGTAGGGGCCCGCAGCTATGGCTACACCTTC. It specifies CSVGARSYGYTF.

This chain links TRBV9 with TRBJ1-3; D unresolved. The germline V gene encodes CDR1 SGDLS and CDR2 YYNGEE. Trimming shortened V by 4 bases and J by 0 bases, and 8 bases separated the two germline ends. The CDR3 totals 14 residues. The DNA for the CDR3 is TGTGCCAGCAGCCATACAGCCTCTGGAAACACCATATATTTT. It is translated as CASSHTASGNTIYF.

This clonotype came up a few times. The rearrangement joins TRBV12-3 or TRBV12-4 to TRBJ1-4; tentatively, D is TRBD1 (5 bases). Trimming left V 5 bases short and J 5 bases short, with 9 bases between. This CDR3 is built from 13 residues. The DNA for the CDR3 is TGTGCCAGCAGTCATGACAGCAATGAAAAACTGTTTTTT. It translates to CASSHDSNEKLFF.

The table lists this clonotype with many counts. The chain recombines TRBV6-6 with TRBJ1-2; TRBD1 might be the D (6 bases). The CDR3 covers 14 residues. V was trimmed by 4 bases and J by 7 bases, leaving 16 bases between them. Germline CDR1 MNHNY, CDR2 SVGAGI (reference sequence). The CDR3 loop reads CASSWARDKSGYTF. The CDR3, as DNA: TGTGCCAGCAGTTGGGCCAGGGACAAAAGTGGCTACACCTTC.

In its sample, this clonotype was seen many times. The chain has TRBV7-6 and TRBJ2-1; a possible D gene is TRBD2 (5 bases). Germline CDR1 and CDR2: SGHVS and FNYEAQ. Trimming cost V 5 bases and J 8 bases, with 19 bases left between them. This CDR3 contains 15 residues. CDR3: CASSGKTDSGDEQFF. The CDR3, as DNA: TGTGCCAGCAGCGGTAAGACGGACTCTGGTGATGAGCAGTTCTTC.

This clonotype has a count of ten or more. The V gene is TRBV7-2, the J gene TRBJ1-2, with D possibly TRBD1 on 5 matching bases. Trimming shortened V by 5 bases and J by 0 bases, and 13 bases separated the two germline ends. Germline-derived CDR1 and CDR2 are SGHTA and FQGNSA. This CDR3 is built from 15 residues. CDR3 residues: CASSPRGVSNYGYTF. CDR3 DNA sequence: TGTGCCAGCAGCCCTAGAGGGGTTTCTAACTATGGCTACACCTTC. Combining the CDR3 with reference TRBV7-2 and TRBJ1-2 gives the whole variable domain GAGVSQSPSNKVTEKGKDVELRCDPISGHTALYWYRQSLGQGLEFLIYFQGNSAPDKSGLPSDRFSAERTGGSVSTLTIQRTQQEDSAVYLCASSPRGVSNYGYTFGSGTRLTVV.

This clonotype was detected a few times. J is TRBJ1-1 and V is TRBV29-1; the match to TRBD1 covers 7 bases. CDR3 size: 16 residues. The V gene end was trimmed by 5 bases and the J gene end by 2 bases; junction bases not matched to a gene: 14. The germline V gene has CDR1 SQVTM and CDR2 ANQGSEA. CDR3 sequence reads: CSVMTGWYVGNTEAFF. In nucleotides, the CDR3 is TGCAGCGTTATGACAGGGTGGTACGTGGGTAACACTGAAGCTTTCTTT.

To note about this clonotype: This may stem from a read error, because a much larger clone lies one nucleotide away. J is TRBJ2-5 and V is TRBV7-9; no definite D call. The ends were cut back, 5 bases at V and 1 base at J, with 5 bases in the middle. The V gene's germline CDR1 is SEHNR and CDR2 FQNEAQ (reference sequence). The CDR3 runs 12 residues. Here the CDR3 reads CASSRAQETQYF. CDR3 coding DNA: TGTGCCAGCAGCCGGGCCCAAGAGACCCAGTACTTC. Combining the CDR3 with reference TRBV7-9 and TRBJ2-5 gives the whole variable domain DTGVSQNPRHKITKRGQNVTFRCDPISEHNRLYWYRQTLGQGPEFLTYFQNEAQLEKSRLLSDRFSAERPKGSFSTLEIQRTEQGDSAMYLCASSRAQETQYFGPGTRLLVL.

DNA for the CDR3: TGTGCCAGCAGCTTGCATGAGCAGTTCTTC. Translated: CASSLHEQFF. V and J are TRBV11-2 and TRBJ2-1; D gene uncertain. CDR1 and CDR2 from the germline V gene are SGHAT and FQNNGV. The CDR3 length is 10 residues. V shed 3 bases and J shed 8 bases, with 2 bases lying between them.

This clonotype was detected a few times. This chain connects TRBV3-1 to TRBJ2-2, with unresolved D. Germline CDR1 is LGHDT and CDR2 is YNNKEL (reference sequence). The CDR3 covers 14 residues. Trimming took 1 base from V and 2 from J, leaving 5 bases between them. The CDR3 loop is CASSQVVNTGELFF. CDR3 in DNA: TGTGCCAGCAGCCAAGTGGTAAACACCGGGGAGCTGTTTTTT.